This TCR beta chain was captured by sequencing in a study of CXCR3-negative and CXCR3-positive naive CD8 T cells. Germline-derived CDR1 and CDR2 are SSHAT and FNYEAQ (reference sequence). This CDR3 comprises 15 residues. The study made its TRB cDNA libraries by 5' RACE, adding UMI labels. From its re-call of the 5' RACE reads, TCRdb lists each CDR3 protein once, without DNA. This repertoire includes about 130,000 distinct CDR3 sequences. Sample: naive CXCR3- CD8+ T cells from blood. Documented subset: CD45RO-CCR7+CD27+CD95- naive CD8+ T cells lacking CXCR3 (TNR3-). The J gene is TRBJ2-5, the V gene TRBV7-7; as DNA is missing, the TRBD1 call by TCRdb cannot be tested. The TCR sequence derives from a human donor in good health. Some clones in this sample may be carry-over from other donors' samples. CDR3 residues: CASSSSVGAQETQYF. Full variable domain (missing parts from reference TRBV7-7 and TRBJ2-5): GAGVSQSPRYKVTKRGQDVTLRCDPISSHATLYWYQQALGQGPEFLTYFNYEAQPDKSGLPSDRFSAERPEGSISTLTIQRTEQRDSAMYRCASSSSVGAQETQYFGPGTRLLVL.